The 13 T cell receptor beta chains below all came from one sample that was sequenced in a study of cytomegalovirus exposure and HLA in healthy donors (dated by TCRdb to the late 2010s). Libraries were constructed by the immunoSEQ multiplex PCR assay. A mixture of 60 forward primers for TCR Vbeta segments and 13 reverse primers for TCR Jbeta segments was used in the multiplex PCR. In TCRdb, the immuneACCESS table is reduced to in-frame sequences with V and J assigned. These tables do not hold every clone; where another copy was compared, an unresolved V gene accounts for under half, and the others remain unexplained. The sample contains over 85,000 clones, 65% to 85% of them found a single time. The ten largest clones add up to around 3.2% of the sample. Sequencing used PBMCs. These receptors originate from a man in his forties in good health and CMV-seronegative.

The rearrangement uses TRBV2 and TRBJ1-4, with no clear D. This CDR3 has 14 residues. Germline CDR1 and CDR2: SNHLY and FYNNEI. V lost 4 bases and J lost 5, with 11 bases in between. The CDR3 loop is CASSGRGGNEKLFF. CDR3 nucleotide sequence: TGTGCCAGCAGTGGACGGGGAGGCAATGAAAAACTGTTTTTT.

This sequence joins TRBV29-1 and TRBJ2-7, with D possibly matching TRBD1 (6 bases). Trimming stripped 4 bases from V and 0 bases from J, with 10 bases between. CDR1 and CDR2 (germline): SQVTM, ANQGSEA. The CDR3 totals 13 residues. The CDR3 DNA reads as TGCAGCGTTGTTCGGGACAACTCCTACGAGCAGTACTTC. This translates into CSVVRDNSYEQYF.

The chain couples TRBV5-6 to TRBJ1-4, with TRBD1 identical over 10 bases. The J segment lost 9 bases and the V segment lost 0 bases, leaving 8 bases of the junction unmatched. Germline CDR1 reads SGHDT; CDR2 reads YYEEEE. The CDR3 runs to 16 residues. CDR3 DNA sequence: TGTGCCAGCAGCTTGGTCTCGACAGGGGGCTTTAAAAAACTGTTTTTT. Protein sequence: CASSLVSTGGFKKLFF.

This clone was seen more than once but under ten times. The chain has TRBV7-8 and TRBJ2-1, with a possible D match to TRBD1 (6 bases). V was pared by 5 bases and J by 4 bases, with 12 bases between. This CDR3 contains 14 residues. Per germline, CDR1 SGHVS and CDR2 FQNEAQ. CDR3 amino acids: CASSLGQKYNEQFF. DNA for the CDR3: TGTGCCAGCAGCCTGGGACAAAAGTACAATGAGCAGTTCTTC.

The CDR3 here is CASSLAGQGDDEQFF. The CDR3 nucleotides are TGTGCCAGCAGCTTGGCGGGACAGGGGGACGATGAGCAGTTCTTC. The J gene is TRBJ2-1, the V gene TRBV5-4; TRBD1 matches 11 bases. CDR3 size: 15 residues. The trim removed 0 bases at V and 8 bases at J, leaving 4 bases unmatched. Germline CDR1 reads SGHNT; CDR2 reads YYREEE (reference sequence).

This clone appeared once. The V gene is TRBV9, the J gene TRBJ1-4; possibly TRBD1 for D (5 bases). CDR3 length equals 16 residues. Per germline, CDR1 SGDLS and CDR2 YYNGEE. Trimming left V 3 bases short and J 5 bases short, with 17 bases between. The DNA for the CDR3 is TGTGCCAGCAGCGCAAGTTCCGGGACTAAAAATGAAAAACTGTTTTTT. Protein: CASSASSGTKNEKLFF. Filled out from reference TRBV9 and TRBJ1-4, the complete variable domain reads DSGVTQTPKHLITATGQRVTLRCSPRSGDLSVYWYQQSLDQGLQFLIQYYNGEERAKGNILERFSAQQFPDLHSELNLSSLELGDSALYFCASSASSGTKNEKLFFGSGTQLSVL.

This chain's CDR3 is CASSLQGTNSGNTIYF. As DNA, the CDR3 is TGCGCCAGCAGCTTGCAGGGGACAAACTCTGGAAACACCATATATTTT. The V gene is TRBV5-1, the J gene TRBJ1-3; the D gene is possibly TRBD1 (6 bases). CDR1 SGHRS and CDR2 YFSETQ come from the germline V gene. This CDR3 has 16 residues. Trimming removed 1 base at V and 0 bases at J, with 11 bases between.

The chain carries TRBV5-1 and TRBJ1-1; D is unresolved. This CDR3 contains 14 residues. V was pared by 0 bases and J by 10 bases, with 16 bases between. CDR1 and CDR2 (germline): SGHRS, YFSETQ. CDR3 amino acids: CASSLDGPGGGAFF. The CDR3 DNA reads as TGCGCCAGCAGCTTGGATGGACCGGGAGGAGGAGCTTTCTTT.

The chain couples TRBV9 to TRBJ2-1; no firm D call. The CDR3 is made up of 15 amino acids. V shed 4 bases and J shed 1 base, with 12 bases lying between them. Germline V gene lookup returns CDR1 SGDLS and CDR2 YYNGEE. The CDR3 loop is CASSPSSPSYNEQFF. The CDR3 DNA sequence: TGTGCCAGCAGCCCGAGCTCACCTTCCTACAATGAGCAGTTCTTC.

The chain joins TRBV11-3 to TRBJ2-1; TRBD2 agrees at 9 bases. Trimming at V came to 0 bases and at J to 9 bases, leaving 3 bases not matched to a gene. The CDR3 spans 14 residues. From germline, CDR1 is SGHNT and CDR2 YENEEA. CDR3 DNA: TGTGCCAGCAGCTTAGAGGGACTAGCTGGTGAGCAGTTCTTC. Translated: CASSLEGLAGEQFF.

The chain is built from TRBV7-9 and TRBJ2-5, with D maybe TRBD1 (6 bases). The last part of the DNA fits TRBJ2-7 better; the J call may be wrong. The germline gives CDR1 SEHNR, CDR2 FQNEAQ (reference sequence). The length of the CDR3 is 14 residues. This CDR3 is CASSEPGTPYEQYF. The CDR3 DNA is TGTGCCAGCAGCGAACCCGGGACACCCTACGAGCAGTACTTC.

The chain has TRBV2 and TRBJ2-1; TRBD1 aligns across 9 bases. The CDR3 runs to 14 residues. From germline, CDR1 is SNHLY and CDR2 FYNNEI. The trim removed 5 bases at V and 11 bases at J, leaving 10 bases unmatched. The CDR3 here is CASSRDRDSGKQFF. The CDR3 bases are TGTGCCAGCAGTAGGGACAGGGACTCGGGTAAGCAGTTCTTC.

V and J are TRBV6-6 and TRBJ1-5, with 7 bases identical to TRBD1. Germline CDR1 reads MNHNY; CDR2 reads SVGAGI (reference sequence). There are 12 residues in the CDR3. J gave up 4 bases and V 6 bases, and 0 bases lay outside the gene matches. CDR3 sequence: CASRTGNQPQHF. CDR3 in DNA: TGTGCCAGCAGGACAGGGAATCAGCCCCAGCATTTT.